The rows below give T cell receptor beta chains drawn from one sample of a study of blood T cell repertoires in COVID-19. Assay: immunoSEQ multiplex PCR; the TCRdb copy retains only in-frame clones and omits some. The sample records about 220,000 clones, about 83% being singletons. The sample comprised peripheral blood. These receptors were taken from a woman aged 40 to 49 with active or convalescent COVID-19. Each CDR3 is given with its conserved first and last residue. A D gene is named only where the DNA matches it firmly. The listing skips clone size in some rows; elsewhere it reads once, few, many or a size class.

size: -; D: -; V: TRBV6-6; J: TRBJ1-4; CDR3: CASSYPREAKLFF; DNA: TGTGCCAGCAGTTACCCCCGGGAGGCAAAACTGTTTTTT
size: -; D: -; V: TRBV7-2; J: TRBJ2-5; CDR3: CASSLGGGGVQETQYF; DNA: TGTGCCAGCAGCTTAGGGGGCGGCGGGGTCCAAGAGACCCAGTACTTC
size: -; D: -; V: TRBV30; J: TRBJ1-6; CDR3: CAWSLGGDYNSPLHF; DNA: TGTGCCTGGAGTCTAGGGGGAGATTATAATTCACCCCTCCACTTT
size: -; D: -; V: TRBV5-4; J: TRBJ2-1; CDR3: CASSPASSYNEQFF; DNA: TGTGCCAGCAGCCCCGCTAGCTCCTACAATGAGCAGTTCTTC
size: once; D: TRBD1; V: TRBV15; J: TRBJ1-4; CDR3: CATEGTGENEKLFF; DNA: TGTGCCACGGAAGGGACAGGAGAGAATGAAAAACTGTTTTTT
size: -; D: -; V: TRBV28; J: TRBJ1-4; CDR3: CASSSTRGKLFF; DNA: TGTGCCAGCAGTTCAACCCGGGGAAAACTGTTTTTT
size: -; D: TRBD1; V: TRBV29-1; J: TRBJ2-1; CDR3: CSVEVGQGGNEQFF; DNA: TGCAGCGTTGAAGTGGGACAGGGAGGGAATGAGCAGTTCTTC
size: -; D: -; V: TRBV19; J: TRBJ1-2; CDR3: CASRTPGDGYGYTF; DNA: TGTGCCAGTAGAACCCCGGGGGACGGCTATGGCTACACCTTC
size: -; D: -; V: TRBV5-1; J: TRBJ1-1; CDR3: CASTAAGGLDPNTEAFF; DNA: TGCGCCAGCACCGCCGCGGGGGGCTTGGATCCGAACACTGAAGCTTTCTTT
size: -; D: -; V: TRBV20-1; J: TRBJ2-1; CDR3: CSASFVNEQFF; DNA: TGCAGTGCTAGCTTCGTTAATGAGCAGTTCTTC
size: few; D: -; V: TRBV2; J: TRBJ1-4; CDR3: CASSEPARRGEKLFF; DNA: TGTGCCAGCAGTGAACCGGCCAGGCGGGGTGAAAAACTGTTTTTT
size: -; D: TRBD1; V: TRBV4-3; J: TRBJ1-2; CDR3: CASSQDSGQPNYGYTF; DNA: TGCGCCAGCAGCCAAGATTCGGGACAGCCGAACTATGGCTACACCTTC
size: -; D: TRBD1; V: TRBV19; J: TRBJ1-5; CDR3: CASSIEGDRGQPQHF; DNA: TGTGCCAGTAGTATAGAAGGGGACAGGGGTCAGCCCCAGCATTTT
size: -; D: TRBD2; V: TRBV3-1/TRBV3-2; J: TRBJ2-1; CDR3: CASSQTSSGGPSYNEQFF; DNA: TGTGCCAGCAGCCAAACTTCTAGCGGGGGCCCTTCCTACAATGAGCAGTTCTTC
size: -; D: -; V: TRBV24-1; J: TRBJ1-5; CDR3: CATSHGNSNQPQHF; DNA: TGTGCCACCAGTCACGGGAATAGCAATCAGCCCCAGCATTTT
size: -; D: -; V: TRBV11-3; J: TRBJ2-7; CDR3: CASSLDLSYEQYF; DNA: TGTGCCAGCAGCTTAGATCTCTCCTACGAGCAGTACTTC
size: -; D: -; V: TRBV21-1; J: TRBJ1-3; CDR3: CASSAGQDTSGNTIYF; DNA: TGTGCCAGCAGCGCCGGACAGGATACCTCTGGAAACACCATATATTTT
size: -; D: -; V: TRBV7-9; J: TRBJ1-2; CDR3: CASRHDRSPYYGYTF; DNA: TGTGCCAGCAGACATGACAGAAGTCCTTACTATGGCTACACCTTC
size: -; D: TRBD1; V: TRBV18; J: TRBJ1-6; CDR3: CASSRDSYQSYNSPLHF; DNA: TGTGCCAGCTCACGGGACAGCTATCAATCCTATAATTCACCCCTCCACTTT
size: -; D: -; V: TRBV9; J: TRBJ1-2; CDR3: CASSAGLRGYTF; DNA: TGTGCCAGCAGCGCCGGACTGCGGGGCTACACCTTC
size: -; D: -; V: TRBV4-3; J: TRBJ1-6; CDR3: CASSQEGGLYSPLHF; DNA: TGCGCCAGCAGCCAAGAGGGGGGGCTTTATTCACCCCTCCACTTT
size: -; D: -; V: TRBV27; J: TRBJ1-1; CDR3: CASSLRAQGTEAFF; DNA: TGTGCCAGCAGTCTTCGGGCCCAGGGGACTGAAGCTTTCTTT
size: few; D: TRBD1; V: TRBV7-9; J: TRBJ2-7; CDR3: CASSLRQGYEQYF; DNA: TGTGCCAGCAGCTTAAGACAGGGCTACGAGCAGTACTTC
size: -; D: TRBD1; V: TRBV5-1; J: TRBJ2-7; CDR3: CASSLAGTGYNEQYF; DNA: TGCGCCAGCAGCTTGGCCGGGACAGGTTACAACGAGCAGTACTTC
size: -; D: -; V: TRBV10-3; J: TRBJ1-1; CDR3: CASNRGTEAFF; DNA: TGTGCCTCAAATCGCGGTACTGAAGCTTTCTTT
size: -; D: TRBD1; V: TRBV6-5; J: TRBJ2-5; CDR3: CATGTGGGETQYF; DNA: TGTGCTACCGGGACAGGGGGCGGGGAGACCCAGTACTTC
size: few; D: -; V: TRBV7-8; J: TRBJ1-5; CDR3: CASSLESGQTNQPQHF; DNA: TGTGCCAGCAGCTTAGAATCAGGGCAGACCAATCAGCCCCAGCATTTT
size: -; D: TRBD2; V: TRBV7-9; J: TRBJ2-7; CDR3: CASSLMGLAGGGEQYF; DNA: TGTGCCAGCAGCTTGATGGGACTAGCGGGAGGAGGCGAGCAGTACTTC
size: -; D: TRBD1; V: TRBV7-9; J: TRBJ1-2; CDR3: CASSLGDRSGVDGYTF; DNA: TGTGCCAGCAGCTTGGGGGACAGATCTGGGGTGGATGGCTACACCTTC
size: -; D: -; V: TRBV5-1; J: TRBJ1-2; CDR3: CASSLDGGGYGYTF; DNA: TGCGCCAGCAGCTTGGACGGGGGAGGCTATGGCTACACCTTC
size: -; D: -; V: TRBV6-6; J: TRBJ1-6; CDR3: CASSYSGGDNSPLHF; DNA: TGTGCCAGCAGTTACTCAGGGGGAGACAATTCACCCCTCCACTTT
size: -; D: -; V: TRBV7-2; J: TRBJ2-7; CDR3: CASSFGQVPSYEQYF; DNA: TGTGCCAGCAGCTTTGGGCAGGTGCCCTCCTACGAGCAGTACTTC
size: -; D: -; V: TRBV24-1; J: TRBJ2-1; CDR3: CATSDFEASSYNEQFF; DNA: TGTGCCACCAGTGATTTTGAGGCTAGCTCCTACAATGAGCAGTTCTTC
size: once; D: -; V: TRBV5-1; J: TRBJ1-5; CDR3: CASSLAGQKDQPQHF; DNA: TGCGCCAGCAGCTTGGCGGGACAAAAAGATCAGCCCCAGCATTTT
size: once; D: -; V: TRBV12-3/TRBV12-4; J: TRBJ1-3; CDR3: CASSPTRANTIYF; DNA: TGTGCCAGCAGCCCGACTCGAGCAAACACCATATATTTT
size: once; D: TRBD1; V: TRBV28; J: TRBJ1-1; CDR3: CASPPRGGGTGWTEAFF; DNA: TGTGCCAGCCCCCCACGAGGGGGCGGAACGGGTTGGACTGAAGCTTTCTTT
size: -; D: -; V: TRBV9; J: TRBJ1-1; CDR3: CASSVVKNTEAFF; DNA: TGTGCCAGCAGCGTAGTTAAGAACACTGAAGCTTTCTTT
size: -; D: TRBD1; V: TRBV12-3/TRBV12-4; J: TRBJ1-4; CDR3: CASSLTGNEKLFF; DNA: TGTGCCAGCAGTCTGACAGGGAACGAAAAACTGTTTTTT
size: -; D: -; V: TRBV25-1; J: TRBJ1-1; CDR3: CASIGFGEAFF; DNA: TGTGCCAGCATCGGGTTTGGTGAAGCTTTCTTT
size: -; D: -; V: TRBV7-2; J: TRBJ1-2; CDR3: CASRDTGLGYTF; DNA: TGTGCCAGCAGGGATACAGGTCTCGGCTACACCTTC
size: few; D: -; V: TRBV18; J: TRBJ2-7; CDR3: CASSPRSGVPYEQYF; DNA: TGTGCCAGCTCACCAAGGTCCGGGGTGCCCTACGAGCAGTACTTC
size: -; D: -; V: TRBV18; J: TRBJ1-2; CDR3: CASSPAAGDGYTF; DNA: TGTGCCAGCTCACCGGCGGCAGGGGATGGCTACACCTTC
size: -; D: -; V: TRBV19; J: TRBJ1-3; CDR3: CASSIVRGGTGNTIYF; DNA: TGTGCCAGTAGTATAGTGCGGGGAGGTACTGGAAACACCATATATTTT
size: -; D: -; V: TRBV28; J: TRBJ1-1; CDR3: CASSLGRENTEAFF; DNA: TGTGCCAGCAGTTTAGGGCGAGAGAACACTGAAGCTTTCTTT
size: few; D: TRBD1; V: TRBV7-6; J: TRBJ1-6; CDR3: CASSHYVGQGARAPLHF; DNA: TGTGCCAGCAGCCACTACGTGGGACAGGGGGCGCGAGCACCCCTCCACTTT